The 13 T cell receptor beta chains listed next were all sequenced from one sample in a study of cytomegalovirus exposure and HLA in healthy donors. The PCR employed 60 Vbeta primers together with 13 Jbeta primers. The table came from immunoSEQ multiplex PCR; TCRdb's copy has only in-frame clones and leaves some out. The sample records 160,000 or so clones, more than 80% being singletons. Sequencing used PBMCs. The receptors shown here come from a woman aged 50 to 65 in good health and CMV-seronegative.

The V call is TRBV29-1, the J call TRBJ1-4; TRBD1 matches at 7 bases. Unmatched junction bases numbered 7, after V lost 6 bases and J lost 3 bases. The germline V gene encodes CDR1 SQVTM and CDR2 ANQGSEA. The CDR3 totals 14 residues. The CDR3 here is CSVREGASNEKLFF. Written as DNA, the CDR3 is TGCAGCGTCCGGGAGGGGGCCTCTAATGAAAAACTGTTTTTT.

The chain links TRBV28 to TRBJ1-2; 7 nucleotides line up with TRBD1. The CDR3 is made up of 12 amino acids. V lost 6 bases and J lost 5; bases outside the gene matches: 3. The germline V gene has CDR1 MDHEN and CDR2 SYDVKM. The DNA of the CDR3 is TGTGCCAGCAGCCCGGGACAGTATGGCTACACCTTC. Translation: CASSPGQYGYTF.

The chain recombines TRBV7-6 with TRBJ1-1, with TRBD1 matching over 9 bases. Germline-derived CDR1 and CDR2 are SGHVS and FNYEAQ. This CDR3 has 15 amino acids. V trimming: 5 bases; J trimming: 6 bases; junction bases outside the gene matches: 10. The CDR3 DNA reads TGTGCCAGCAGCGCGACAGGGGGTCGGGAGTCTGAAGCTTTCTTT. Translation gives CASSATGGRESEAFF.

The chain links TRBV2 to TRBJ2-1; 8 positions agree with TRBD1. The trim removed 2 bases at V and 3 bases at J, leaving 3 bases unmatched. CDR1 is SNHLY and CDR2 is FYNNEI in the germline V gene. This CDR3 contains 15 residues. CDR3 in amino acids: CASSESGGIYNEQFF. CDR3 nucleotides: TGTGCCAGCAGTGAATCAGGGGGCATCTACAATGAGCAGTTCTTC.

The gene calls are TRBV7-2 and TRBJ2-6; tentative D call: TRBD2 (5 bases). V was cut by 5 bases and J by 3 bases, with 20 bases left in between. This CDR3 comprises 18 residues. Looked up from germline, CDR1 is SGHTA and CDR2 is FQGNSA. CDR3 in DNA: TGTGCCAGCAGCGGATACGGCGACCGGGGAAGTGGGGCCAACGTCCTGACTTTC. The encoded protein is CASSGYGDRGSGANVLTF.

This clone was picked up a small number of times. The chain employs TRBV6-6 and TRBJ2-1, with 7 bases that match TRBD2. The germline V gene encodes CDR1 MNHNY and CDR2 SVGAGI (reference sequence). This CDR3 is built from 14 residues. The V segment lost 0 bases and the J segment 7 bases; nucleotides outside the gene matches: 3. The CDR3 nucleotides read TGTGCCAGCAGTTACTCGACTAGCTTTAATGAGCAGTTCTTC. This sequence encodes CASSYSTSFNEQFF.

This clone was found once. The CDR3 DNA reads TGTGCCAGCAGTGGGCGGGGGGGGGAGACCCAGTACTTC. It encodes CASSGRGGETQYF. The rearrangement uses TRBV6-1 and TRBJ2-5, with TRBD2 identical over 9 bases. The CDR3 contains 13 residues. Germline trimming cut 4 bases from V and 5 bases from J; bases unmatched to any gene: 2. CDR1 is MNHNS, CDR2 SASEGT, per germline.

The chain carries TRBV7-9 and TRBJ1-6; D call uncertain. V was clipped by 7 bases and J by 8 bases, with 18 bases between them. The CDR3 covers 15 residues. Germline lookup yields CDR1 SEHNR and CDR2 FQNEAQ (reference sequence). In DNA form, the CDR3 reads TGTGCCAGCACCCGAAGCGTGGGTGGCGATTCACCCCTCCACTTT. It encodes CASTRSVGGDSPLHF.

The gene calls are TRBV7-8 and TRBJ2-7, with 7 bases lining up with TRBD1. J gave up 4 bases and V 1 base, and 13 bases lay outside the gene matches. Germline V gene sequence: CDR1 SGHVS, CDR2 FQNEAQ. The CDR3 totals 17 residues. CDR3 residues: CASSLELVPRGWYEQYF. The CDR3 nucleotides read TGTGCCAGCAGCTTAGAGCTCGTCCCCAGGGGGTGGTACGAGCAGTACTTC.

This clone was observed a few times. V usage is TRBV10-3 and J usage is TRBJ1-2; 8 nucleotides line up with TRBD1. V shed 6 bases and J 4 bases; nucleotides not matched to a gene: 4. CDR1 is ENHRY, CDR2 SYGVKD, per germline. The CDR3 is made up of 13 amino acids. This CDR3 reads CAISQGAVYGYTF. The CDR3 region has the DNA TGTGCCATCAGCCAGGGGGCGGTCTATGGCTACACCTTC.

The chain carries TRBV15 and TRBJ1-2; D not certain. Trimming removed 3 bases at V and 8 bases at J, with 19 bases between. Germline V CDR1 and CDR2: LNHNV, YYDKDF (reference sequence). CDR3 length: 15 amino acids. In nucleotides, the CDR3 is TGTGCCACCAGCAGGGCCGGACTCAAACCTGTGGGCTACACCTTC. It is translated as CATSRAGLKPVGYTF. The full variable domain, completed using reference TRBV15 and TRBJ1-2, is DAMVIQNPRYQVTQFGKPVTLSCSQTLNHNVMYWYQQKSSQAPKLLFHYYDKDFNNEADTPDNFQSRRPNTSFCFLDIRSPGLGDTAMYLCATSRAGLKPVGYTFGSGTRLTVV.

This clone has more than one count but fewer than ten. The CDR3 here is CASRSGTGGTNEKLFF. The DNA of the CDR3 is TGTGCCAGCAGGTCCGGGACAGGGGGCACTAATGAAAAACTGTTTTTT. The rearrangement uses TRBV27 and TRBJ1-4; TRBD1 matches 12 bases. Germline values: CDR1 MNHEY, CDR2 SMNVEV (reference sequence). The CDR3 runs 16 residues. V lost 6 bases, J lost 2 bases, and 4 bases stayed unmatched. Full variable domain (rest looked up from reference TRBV27 and TRBJ1-4): EAQVTQNPRYLITVTGKKLTVTCSQNMNHEYMSWYRQDPGLGLRQIYYSMNVEVTDKGDVPEGYKVSRKEKRNFPLILESPSPNQTSLYFCASRSGTGGTNEKLFFGSGTQLSVL.

The chain couples TRBV18 to TRBJ2-5; the match to TRBD2 covers 9 bases. CDR1 and CDR2 from the germline V gene are KGHSH and LQKENI. V was clipped by 3 bases and J by 5 bases; unmatched bases: 10. The CDR3 has 16 residues. CDR3 nucleotide sequence: TGTGCCAGCTCACCGAATAGCGGGAGAAGCAAGGAGACCCAGTACTTC. Its protein product is CASSPNSGRSKETQYF.